This T cell receptor (beta chain) was sequenced in a study of blood T cell repertoires in COVID-19. Across the whole study: PBMCs, B-cell-depleted T cells, or T cells were the source of the cDNA or gDNA that made up the material.

V was cut by 3 bases and J by 0 bases, with 23 bases left in between. This CDR3 has 19 residues. Germline assignment: CDR1 DFQATT and CDR2 SNEGSKA (reference sequence). TCRdb's table, derived via immunoSEQ multiplex PCR, lists solely in-frame clones and lacks some. The table lists roughly 300,000 clones, more than 75% of them singletons. The genes are TRBV20-1 and TRBJ2-2; tentatively, D is TRBD1 (6 bases). The receptor comes from a woman aged 45-59 years who had recovered from COVID-19. Sequenced material: peripheral blood. CDR3 in DNA: TGCAGTGCTAGTGATACCCTCCGCAGGGGACGATCGAACACCGGGGAGCTGTTTTTT. This encodes CSASDTLRRGRSNTGELFF.